A single sample is the source of the 24 T cell receptor beta chains below, sequenced in a study of blood T cell repertoires in COVID-19. Clones were sequenced by immunoSEQ multiplex PCR, and TCRdb holds only the in-frame ones, with some missing. The data show some 120,000 clones, roughly 74% seen once. The specimen sequenced was peripheral blood. The receptors come from a man older than 75 with COVID-19, enrolled during active disease.

Details on this clone: The junction differs from germline at one of its ends, possibly a read error. The chain is built from TRBV19 and TRBJ2-1; 11 bases match TRBD2. CDR3 length equals 16 residues. CDR1 is LNHDA and CDR2 is SQIVND in the germline V gene (reference sequence). CDR3 residues: CASSNEGLAGYDEQFF. The CDR3 DNA sequence: TGTGCCAGTAGCAACGAAGGACTAGCGGGCTACGATGAGCAGTTCTTC. Full variable domain (rest looked up from reference TRBV19 and TRBJ2-1): DGGITQSPKYLFRKEGQNVTLSCEQNLNHDAMYWYRQDPGQGLRLIYYSQIVNDFQKGDIAEGYSVSREKKESFPLTVTSAQKNPTAFYLCASSNEGLAGYDEQFFGPGTRLTVL.

This clone was counted a single time. The chain carries TRBV5-1 and TRBJ2-5; TRBD1 matches 9 bases. The CDR3 is 16 residues long. Losses at the gene ends were 4 bases for V and 5 bases for J; bases not matched to a gene: 12. The germline V gene encodes CDR1 SGHRS and CDR2 YFSETQ. The CDR3 DNA is TGCGCCAGCAGCCCAACCGGGACAGGGTTGCGGGAGACCCAGTACTTC. The encoded protein is CASSPTGTGLRETQYF.

The chain carries TRBV12-3 or TRBV12-4 and TRBJ2-3; D remains unclear. Trimming shortened V by 8 bases and J by 1 base, and 7 bases separated the two germline ends. CDR3 size: 12 residues. CDR3 loop: CASFRGTDTQYF. CDR3 in DNA: TGTGCCAGCTTCCGGGGCACAGATACGCAGTATTTT.

The chain has TRBV11-3 and TRBJ1-6; TRBD1 agrees at 7 bases. Germline V CDR1 and CDR2: SGHNT, YENEEA. V lost 5 bases to trimming and J lost 7 bases; unmatched junction nucleotides: 17. The length of the CDR3 is 18 residues. The CDR3 loop is CASSRILQGQVWNSPLHF. CDR3 nucleotide sequence: TGTGCCAGCAGCCGAATCTTACAGGGGCAGGTTTGGAATTCACCCCTCCACTTT.

This rearrangement joins TRBV7-9 to TRBJ2-7, with 8 bases lining up with TRBD1. Germline CDR1 SEHNR, CDR2 FQNEAQ (reference sequence). V dropped 4 bases and J dropped 2; count of bases not matched to a gene: 1. The CDR3 covers 13 residues. CDR3 residues: CASSSQGAYEQYF. CDR3 in DNA: TGTGCCAGCAGCTCACAGGGGGCCTACGAGCAGTACTTC.

This rearrangement joins TRBV28 to TRBJ1-5; D remains ambiguous. Looked up from germline, CDR1 is MDHEN and CDR2 is SYDVKM. This CDR3 spans 16 amino acids. Trimming pared 6 bases from V and 2 bases from J, leaving 17 bases between. CDR3 protein: CASRLGTRGGNQPQHF. CDR3 DNA: TGTGCCAGCAGGCTCGGTACCCGGGGAGGCAATCAGCCCCAGCATTTT.

This chain connects TRBV19 to TRBJ2-7, with unresolved D. The CDR3 runs 11 residues. The germline gives CDR1 LNHDA, CDR2 SQIVND (reference sequence). V was pared by 7 bases and J by 2 bases, with 6 bases between. The CDR3 bases are TGTGCCAGTACCTCAGCCTACGAGCAGTACTTC. Translated, it gives CASTSAYEQYF.

This sequence joins TRBV30 and TRBJ2-7; the match to TRBD1 covers 9 bases. With V trimmed by 2 bases and J by 2 bases, 4 bases remained unmatched. There are 14 residues in the CDR3. CDR1 and CDR2 (germline): GTSNPN, SVGIG (reference sequence). CDR3 nucleotides: TGTGCCTGGAGTATCGGGACAGGGCCCTACGAGCAGTACTTC. It is translated as CAWSIGTGPYEQYF.

This clone has more than one count but fewer than ten. The V and J genes are TRBV5-1 and TRBJ2-5; 7 bases agree with TRBD2. The CDR3 is made up of 14 amino acids. In germline, CDR1 is SGHRS, CDR2 YFSETQ. V dropped 4 bases and J dropped 1; count of bases not matched to a gene: 4. CDR3 sequence (DNA): TGCGCCAGCAGCGATGGGACTACCCAAGAGACCCAGTACTTC. Translation gives CASSDGTTQETQYF.

The chain joins TRBV6-6 to TRBJ2-3; TRBD1 matches 11 bases. The V segment lost 4 bases and the J segment 4 bases; nucleotides outside the gene matches: 4. The V gene's germline CDR1 is MNHNY and CDR2 SVGAGI (reference sequence). The CDR3 totals 15 residues. This CDR3 reads CASSSRDRGADTQYF. Written as DNA, the CDR3 is TGTGCCAGCAGTTCCCGGGACAGGGGGGCAGATACGCAGTATTTT.

J is TRBJ2-5 and V is TRBV28, with 7 nucleotides matching TRBD2. Germline V lookup: CDR1 MDHEN, CDR2 SYDVKM. V shed 1 base and J 4 bases; nucleotides not matched to a gene: 9. There are 16 residues in the CDR3. The CDR3 nucleotides read TGTGCCAGCAGTTTATCGTGGGAGGGCCCTACAGAGACCCAGTACTTC. This codes for CASSLSWEGPTETQYF.

This clone came up a few times. This chain uses TRBV7-2 with TRBJ1-2; 9 bases are shared with TRBD1. The CDR3 loop spans 15 amino acids. After removal of 4 bases from V and 7 bases from J, the junction contained 10 bases not matched to a gene. Germline CDR1 reads SGHTA; CDR2 reads FQGNSA. The CDR3 here is CASSSSGQGIGGYTF. The CDR3 DNA is TGTGCCAGCAGCTCCTCGGGACAGGGTATCGGTGGCTACACCTTC.

The chain employs TRBV9 and TRBJ2-5; 7 bases agree with TRBD1. The trim removed 2 bases at V and 2 bases at J, leaving 3 bases unmatched. This CDR3 has 14 residues. From germline, CDR1 is SGDLS and CDR2 YYNGEE. CDR3 DNA sequence: TGTGCCAGCAGCGTGCAGACAGGGCAAGAGACCCAGTACTTC. It translates to CASSVQTGQETQYF.

V is TRBV7-8 and J is TRBJ2-7; perhaps TRBD2 as D (5 bases). Germline V gives CDR1 SGHVS, CDR2 FQNEAQ. V dropped 2 bases and J dropped 3 bases, with 11 bases sitting between them. The CDR3 is 14 residues long. CDR3 DNA: TGTGCCAGCAGCTTACTGAGCGGCAACTACGAGCAGTACTTC. It encodes CASSLLSGNYEQYF.

The chain joins TRBV9 to TRBJ1-2, with 10 bases fitting TRBD1. The CDR3 spans 15 residues. V shed 4 bases and J 4 bases; nucleotides not matched to a gene: 7. Germline CDR1 reads SGDLS; CDR2 reads YYNGEE. This CDR3 reads CASSTPGQGTYGYTF. The CDR3 nucleotides read TGTGCCAGCAGCACTCCGGGACAGGGGACCTATGGCTACACCTTC.

This sequence joins TRBV6-2 or TRBV6-3 and TRBJ2-7, with 8 bases identical to TRBD2. CDR3 length equals 16 residues. The V gene's germline CDR1 is MNHEY and CDR2 SVGEGT. The V gene end was trimmed by 5 bases and the J gene end by 5 bases; junction bases not matched to a gene: 14. Written as DNA, the CDR3 is TGTGCCAGCAGTGACGGGGGGGGCGGGAGATACCACGAGCAGTACTTC. Amino acids: CASSDGGGGRYHEQYF.

This clone is a singleton in its sample. The chain recombines TRBV24-1 with TRBJ2-1; weak D call: TRBD2 (6 bases). Germline CDR1 and CDR2: KGHDR and SFDVKD. V was shortened by 4 bases and J by 7 bases, with 10 bases between the two germline ends. The CDR3 totals 13 residues. The CDR3 protein is CATSDGGTNEQFF. In nucleotides, the CDR3 is TGTGCCACCAGTGACGGCGGGACGAATGAGCAGTTCTTC.

The V gene is TRBV12-3 or TRBV12-4, the J gene TRBJ2-1; D gene unclear. With 4 bases removed from V and 9 bases from J, the gap between germline ends came to 13 bases. The CDR3 has 13 amino acids. The chain's CDR3 is CASSSSGMAEQFF. CDR3 DNA sequence: TGTGCCAGCAGTTCCAGTGGTATGGCTGAGCAGTTCTTC.

The chain carries TRBV5-1 and TRBJ2-2, with 9 bases fitting TRBD2. V lost 2 bases and J lost 1; bases outside the gene matches: 0. The CDR3 length is 15 residues. Germline V gene data show CDR1 as SGHRS and CDR2 as YFSETQ. CDR3 in DNA: TGCGCCAGCAGCTTACTAGCGGGGAACACCGGGGAGCTGTTTTTT. Translating gives CASSLLAGNTGELFF.

The rearrangement joins TRBV6-1 to TRBJ1-5, with D possibly TRBD1 on 5 matching bases. Trimming removed 4 bases from V and 7 bases from J, with 14 bases in between. The germline CDR1 and CDR2 sequences are MNHNS and SASEGT. The CDR3 length is 14 residues. In DNA form, the CDR3 reads TGTGCCAGCAGTGGGGGACTCCGGGACCAGCCCCAGCATTTT. Its protein product is CASSGGLRDQPQHF.

The rearrangement links TRBV19 to TRBJ1-1; D uncertain. This CDR3 comprises 13 residues. CDR1 and CDR2 from the germline V gene are LNHDA and SQIVND (reference sequence). Deletions cut 3 bases from V and 3 bases from J, with 8 bases between. The CDR3 DNA is TGTGCCAGTAGTATTGGAACAGACACTGAAGCTTTCTTT. Translation: CASSIGTDTEAFF.

This clone has only a few counts. This chain joins TRBV19 and TRBJ1-1; D not resolved. The length of the CDR3 is 13 residues. Germline assignment: CDR1 LNHDA and CDR2 SQIVND (reference sequence). Trimming removed 2 bases at V and 0 bases at J, with 4 bases between. The CDR3 DNA follows: TGTGCCAGTAGTATATCCTTGAACACTGAAGCTTTCTTT. Translation gives CASSISLNTEAFF.

The chain employs TRBV9 and TRBJ1-3, with a possible D match to TRBD1 (6 bases). The germline V gene encodes CDR1 SGDLS and CDR2 YYNGEE. This CDR3 has 16 residues. V dropped 6 bases and J dropped 0 bases, with 16 bases sitting between them. Here the CDR3 reads CASNRGAISSGNTIYF. For the CDR3, the DNA is TGTGCCAGCAACCGGGGGGCGATATCCTCTGGAAACACCATATATTTT.

The chain couples TRBV5-1 to TRBJ1-4; 9 bases match TRBD1. V dropped 5 bases and J dropped 7; count of bases not matched to a gene: 9. Germline-derived CDR1 and CDR2 are SGHRS and YFSETQ. The CDR3 runs 15 residues. The DNA for the CDR3 is TGCGCCAGCAGTCTTGGTCGGACAGGGGCTGAAAAACTGTTTTTT. Translating gives CASSLGRTGAEKLFF.